This TCR beta chain is from a study of T cells in Graves' hyperthyroidism and ophthalmopathy. Study-level background: Peripheral blood samples were taken at initial diagnosis, prior to any treatment.

Source material for PBMCs was about 11 ml fresh peripheral blood. With 1 base clipped from V and 5 bases from J, the junction kept 10 bases outside the gene matches. The germline CDR1 and CDR2 sequences are SGHVS and FQNEAQ. The CDR3 contains 16 residues. The sample holds many counts of this clonotype. RNA transcripts yielded amplified TCR beta CDR3 regions. RT-PCR in the first round (using the HTBI primer set) targeted the TCR CDR3. A single record per CDR3 protein comes from TCRdb applying MiXCR to the multiplex PCR reads. There are about 350,000 distinct CDR3 sequences in the sample; roughly an eighth occur only once, and 34% lies in the top ten.

This receptor was taken from a woman in her 40s with Graves' ophthalmopathy. What was sequenced was blood. The chain has TRBV7-8 and TRBJ1-2, with TRBD1 matching over 7 bases. The CDR3 is CASSLDRGSIGYGYTF. DNA of the CDR3: TGTGCCAGCAGCTTAGACAGGGGAAGCATTGGATATGGCTACACCTTC.